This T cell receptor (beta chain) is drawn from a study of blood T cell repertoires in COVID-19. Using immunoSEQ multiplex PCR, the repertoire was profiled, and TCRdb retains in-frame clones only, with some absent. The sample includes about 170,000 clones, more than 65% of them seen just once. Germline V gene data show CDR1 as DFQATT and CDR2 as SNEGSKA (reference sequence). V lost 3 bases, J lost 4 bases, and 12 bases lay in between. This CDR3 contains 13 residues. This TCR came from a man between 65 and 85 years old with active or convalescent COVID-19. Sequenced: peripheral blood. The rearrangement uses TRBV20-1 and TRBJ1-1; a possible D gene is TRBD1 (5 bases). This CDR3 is CSASGVGGTEAFF. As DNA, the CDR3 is TGCAGTGCTAGTGGGGTGGGGGGCACTGAAGCTTTCTTT.